This entry is about one TCR beta chain. The age range of participants was about 18 to 95 years, with residence in roughly 25 US areas. Clinical history reported by participants formed the basis on which cohorts were assigned. Original handling: Reference gene primers were amplified, and this amplification served to estimate nucleated cell counts. Method: immunoSEQ multiplex PCR; TCRdb's copy keeps in-frame clones and lacks some. V, J and clone size derive from that table, while D and trimming were established from the DNA sequence. This table has about 300,000 clones, 86% appearing once. Trimming took 0 bases from V and 0 from J, leaving 12 bases between them. Germline CDR1 reads MNHEY; CDR2 reads SVGEGT. The CDR3 contains 16 residues. This entry is derived from a study of blood T cell repertoires in COVID-19. As for the study in general: Donors in the United States, Italy and Spain gave samples during acute or convalescent COVID-19.

Sequenced: PBMCs or T cells enriched from blood (not recorded which). The TCR originated in a man under 40 who had recovered from COVID-19. The rearrangement joins TRBV6-2 or TRBV6-3 to TRBJ2-7; TRBD1 is a possible D gene (6 bases). This CDR3 reads CASSYSDRTPSYEQYF. The CDR3 nucleotides are TGTGCCAGCAGTTACTCGGACAGAACCCCCTCCTACGAGCAGTACTTC.